The clone carrying this T cell receptor (beta chain) has just one count. Its antigen is as yet unknown. This PCR relied on a set of 60 Vbeta primers and 13 Jbeta primers. Produced via immunoSEQ multiplex PCR; TCRdb's table is partial and in-frame only. This sample carries around 110,000 clones, 65% to 75% of them seen once, and the ten largest clones take over 4%. The data derive from a study of cytomegalovirus exposure and HLA in healthy donors. V lost 5 bases, J lost 0 bases, and 13 bases lay in between. The CDR3 spans 15 residues. CDR1 is SGHVS, CDR2 FNYEAQ, per germline. Overall study results and limits: Association of a missense DCLRE1C variant with TCR beta V- and J-gene trimming was reported in a later analysis.

The chain couples TRBV7-6 to TRBJ1-1; D may be TRBD1 (6 bases). The TCR was taken from a man aged 30 to 39 in good health and CMV-seropositive. The sequenced sample was PBMCs. This CDR3 is CASSLGGRVNTEAFF. CDR3 nucleotides: TGTGCCAGCAGCCTAGGGGGGAGGGTGAACACTGAAGCTTTCTTT.